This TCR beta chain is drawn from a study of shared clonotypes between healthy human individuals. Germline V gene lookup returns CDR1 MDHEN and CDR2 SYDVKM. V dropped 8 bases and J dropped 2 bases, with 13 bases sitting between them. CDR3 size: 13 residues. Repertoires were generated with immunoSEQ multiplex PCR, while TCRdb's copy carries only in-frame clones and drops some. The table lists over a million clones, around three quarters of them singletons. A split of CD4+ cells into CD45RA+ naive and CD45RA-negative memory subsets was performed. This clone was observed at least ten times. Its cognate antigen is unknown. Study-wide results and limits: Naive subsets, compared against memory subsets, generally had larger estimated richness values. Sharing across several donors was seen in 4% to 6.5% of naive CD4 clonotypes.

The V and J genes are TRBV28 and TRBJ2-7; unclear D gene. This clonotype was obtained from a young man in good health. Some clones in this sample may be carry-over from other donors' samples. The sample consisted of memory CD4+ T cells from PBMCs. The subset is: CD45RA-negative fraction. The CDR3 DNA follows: TGTGCCAGCCAAGACGGGCGAACCTACGAGCAGTACTTC. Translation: CASQDGRTYEQYF.